These 22 T cell receptor beta chains came from one sample sequenced in a study of cytomegalovirus exposure and HLA in healthy donors. PCR employed 60 Vbeta and 13 Jbeta primers. Using immunoSEQ multiplex PCR, the repertoire was profiled, and TCRdb retains in-frame clones only, with some absent. The sample holds 100,000 to 130,000 clones, around 78% seen once. Source material: PBMCs. The receptors stem from a man younger than 45 in good health and CMV-seronegative.

This rearrangement joins TRBV27 to TRBJ2-5, with 14 bases identical to TRBD2. J lost 2 bases, V lost 5 bases, and 4 bases had no gene match. Germline V CDR1 and CDR2: MNHEY, SMNVEV (reference sequence). The CDR3 is 16 amino acids. The CDR3 region has the DNA TGTGCCAGCAGTCTCAGACTAGCGGGAGGGCAAGAGACCCAGTACTTC. It specifies CASSLRLAGGQETQYF.

The chain carries TRBV6-1 and TRBJ2-2; the match to TRBD2 covers 8 bases. Per germline, CDR1 MNHNS and CDR2 SASEGT. The CDR3 runs to 17 residues. V was clipped by 4 bases and J by 5 bases; unmatched bases: 12. The CDR3 bases are TGTGCCAGCAGTGCCATACCCGGGACTAGAGGAACCGGGGAGCTGTTTTTT. It is translated as CASSAIPGTRGTGELFF.

V gene TRBV6-4 combines with J gene TRBJ2-5, with 10 bases matching TRBD2. Unmatched junction bases numbered 6, after V lost 0 bases and J lost 5 bases. The CDR3 is made up of 16 amino acids. Germline V CDR1 and CDR2: MRHNA, SNTAGT. CDR3 sequence reads: CASSDSQRGGPETQYF. Here the CDR3 DNA reads TGTGCCAGCAGTGACTCACAGCGGGGGGGCCCCGAGACCCAGTACTTC.

The sample holds a few counts of this clone. The V and J genes are TRBV2 and TRBJ2-7; a weak D match, TRBD1 (6 bases). Germline CDR1 SNHLY, CDR2 FYNNEI. V lost 6 bases to trimming and J lost 5 bases, with 11 bases between them. The CDR3 loop spans 12 amino acids. The DNA of the CDR3 is TGTGCCAGCAGCGGGGACATCCACGAGCAGTACTTC. Residues: CASSGDIHEQYF.

The chain recombines TRBV6-6 with TRBJ1-6; no clear D. This CDR3 has 14 amino acids. The V end was cut by 0 bases, the J end by 8 bases, with 8 bases between. Germline V gene lookup returns CDR1 MNHNY and CDR2 SVGAGI (reference sequence). The CDR3 bases are TGTGCCAGCAGTTACTCGATACGGGATTCACCCCTCCACTTT. This sequence encodes CASSYSIRDSPLHF.

This chain joins TRBV30 and TRBJ2-1; 8 bases line up with TRBD1. The CDR3 has 14 amino acids. Unmatched junction bases numbered 8, after V lost 3 bases and J lost 7 bases. Looked up from germline, CDR1 is GTSNPN and CDR2 is SVGIG (reference sequence). CDR3: CAWSARTGKNEQFF. CDR3 coding DNA: TGTGCCTGGAGCGCACGGACAGGGAAGAATGAGCAGTTCTTC.

A few counts support this clone. The CDR3 bases are TGTGCCAGCAGAGCCAATTATAATTCACCCCTCCACTTT. This encodes CASRANYNSPLHF. The chain uses TRBV27 and TRBJ1-6; D uncertain. The CDR3 runs to 13 residues. Germline-derived CDR1 and CDR2 are MNHEY and SMNVEV (reference sequence). Trimming left V 6 bases short and J 4 bases short, with 7 bases between.

V and J are TRBV29-1 and TRBJ2-1; 7 positions match TRBD1. With 3 bases clipped from V and 0 bases from J, the junction kept 2 bases outside the gene matches. This CDR3 comprises 14 residues. Germline V gene data show CDR1 as SQVTM and CDR2 as ANQGSEA. The CDR3 sequence: CSVDGTASYNEQFF. The CDR3 DNA sequence: TGCAGCGTTGATGGGACAGCCTCCTACAATGAGCAGTTCTTC.

This clone occurred once. The chain employs TRBV27 and TRBJ2-1, with 7 bases matching TRBD2. The CDR3 covers 15 residues. Germline CDR1 and CDR2: MNHEY and SMNVEV (reference sequence). Trimming at V came to 5 bases and at J to 0 bases, leaving 4 bases not matched to a gene. The CDR3 region is CASSTGGSSYNEQFF. The CDR3 nucleotides read TGTGCCAGCAGTACCGGGGGGAGCTCCTACAATGAGCAGTTCTTC.

The V and J genes are TRBV14 and TRBJ1-1; D is possibly TRBD1 (5 bases). V dropped 0 bases and J dropped 0 bases, with 20 bases sitting between them. Looked up from germline, CDR1 is SGHDN and CDR2 is FVKESK. CDR3 length equals 19 residues. The CDR3 DNA reads TGTGCCAGCAGCCAAGATAATGACAGAGAGATTTACATGAACACTGAAGCTTTCTTT. Translation gives CASSQDNDREIYMNTEAFF.

The rearrangement joins TRBV27 to TRBJ2-7, with a possible D match to TRBD1 (6 bases). Germline lookup yields CDR1 MNHEY and CDR2 SMNVEV (reference sequence). Trimming stripped 5 bases from V and 0 bases from J, with 17 bases between. The CDR3 consists of 16 residues. This CDR3 reads CASSAQGSANSYEQYF. The CDR3 region has the DNA TGTGCCAGCAGTGCCCAGGGGAGCGCCAACTCCTACGAGCAGTACTTC.

The V call is TRBV6-1, the J call TRBJ2-3; 7 bases are shared with TRBD1. V dropped 2 bases and J dropped 5; count of bases not matched to a gene: 7. The CDR3 has 15 residues. Germline values: CDR1 MNHNS, CDR2 SASEGT. The CDR3, as DNA: TGTGCCAGCAGTGAATTGGGGACAGTAGTAGATACGCAGTATTTT. This translates into CASSELGTVVDTQYF.

The rearrangement uses TRBV5-4 and TRBJ2-7; TRBD2 matches 8 bases. From germline, CDR1 is SGHNT and CDR2 YYREEE (reference sequence). V was clipped by 2 bases and J by 4 bases; unmatched bases: 8. CDR3 size: 15 residues. CDR3 DNA sequence: TGTGCCAGCAGCTTTTCAGCGGGGGTAGATTACGAGCAGTACTTC. This translates into CASSFSAGVDYEQYF.

This clone occurred once. The genes are TRBV2 and TRBJ1-1; the D gene is possibly TRBD1 (6 bases). The CDR3 sequence is 14 residues long. CDR1 SNHLY and CDR2 FYNNEI come from the germline V gene. Trimming took off 6 bases at V and 0 bases at J, with 11 bases between the two ends. CDR3 sequence reads: CASRIQGLNTEAFF. The CDR3 coding sequence is TGTGCCAGCAGGATACAGGGTCTGAACACTGAAGCTTTCTTT.

V is TRBV5-1 and J is TRBJ1-2, with D tentatively TRBD1 (5 bases). Trimming stripped 4 bases from V and 5 bases from J, with 12 bases between. This CDR3 comprises 13 residues. In germline, CDR1 is SGHRS, CDR2 YFSETQ. The CDR3, as DNA: TGCGCCAGCAGCCTGCAGGGAAGTTATGGCTACACCTTC. Translating it yields CASSLQGSYGYTF.

The chain recombines TRBV7-2 with TRBJ2-3; 7 positions agree with TRBD2. The V and J ends lost 2 bases and 6 bases, in that order; junction bases with no gene match: 8. This CDR3 spans 15 amino acids. Germline V gene lookup returns CDR1 SGHTA and CDR2 FQGNSA. The CDR3 protein is CASSLLRGKTDTQYF. Written as DNA, the CDR3 is TGTGCCAGCAGCTTATTGCGGGGGAAGACGGATACGCAGTATTTT.

The J gene is TRBJ2-7, the V gene TRBV9; 8 positions match TRBD2. Germline trimming cut 0 bases from V and 2 bases from J; bases unmatched to any gene: 4. Germline V lookup: CDR1 SGDLS, CDR2 YYNGEE. This CDR3 is built from 15 residues. Here the CDR3 DNA reads TGTGCCAGCAGCGTAGGTACTAGCGGAGCCTACGAGCAGTACTTC. Translating it yields CASSVGTSGAYEQYF.

V usage is TRBV6-5 and J usage is TRBJ2-2, with D perhaps matching TRBD2 (5 bases). CDR1 MNHEY and CDR2 SVGAGI come from the germline V gene. Trimming pared 0 bases from V and 4 bases from J, leaving 12 bases between. The CDR3 has 16 residues. The CDR3: CASSYSPSSVTGELFF. DNA of the CDR3: TGTGCCAGCAGTTACTCCCCTAGCAGTGTCACCGGGGAGCTGTTTTTT.

The V and J genes are TRBV19 and TRBJ2-7, with TRBD1 matching 8 bases. CDR1 is LNHDA and CDR2 is SQIVND in the germline V gene (reference sequence). The CDR3 length is 14 residues. V was pared by 0 bases and J by 2 bases, with 0 bases of the junction left unmatched. The CDR3 DNA reads as TGTGCCAGTAGTATAGACAGGGGGCCCTACGAGCAGTACTTC. Its protein is CASSIDRGPYEQYF. The full variable domain, completed using reference TRBV19 and TRBJ2-7, is DGGITQSPKYLFRKEGQNVTLSCEQNLNHDAMYWYRQDPGQGLRLIYYSQIVNDFQKGDIAEGYSVSREKKESFPLTVTSAQKNPTAFYLCASSIDRGPYEQYFGPGTRLTVT.

V usage is TRBV7-9 and J usage is TRBJ1-1, with D maybe TRBD1 (6 bases). Germline loops: CDR1 SEHNR, CDR2 FQNEAQ (reference sequence). The V end was cut by 4 bases, the J end by 1 base, with 10 bases between. The CDR3 has 14 amino acids. CDR3 coding DNA: TGTGCCAGCAGCTCAGGGACACAGAACACTGAAGCTTTCTTT. It yields the protein CASSSGTQNTEAFF.

J is TRBJ2-5 and V is TRBV5-4, with TRBD2 identical over 11 bases. Germline V gene lookup returns CDR1 SGHNT and CDR2 YYREEE (reference sequence). The CDR3 spans 16 residues. J lost 5 bases, V lost 4 bases, and 10 bases had no gene match. CDR3 nucleotide sequence: TGTGCCAGCAGCCCACAGCTAGCGGGGGGCGGTGAGACCCAGTACTTC. This translates into CASSPQLAGGGETQYF.

This clone is classed as medium-sized. The V gene is TRBV5-6, the J gene TRBJ2-1, with 13 bases that match TRBD2. The CDR3 extends over 16 amino acids. With 4 bases clipped from V and 7 bases from J, the junction kept 8 bases outside the gene matches. Looked up from germline, CDR1 is SGHDT and CDR2 is YYEEEE. The CDR3 loop reads CASSGGLAGSWNEQFF. The CDR3, as DNA: TGTGCCAGCAGCGGGGGACTAGCGGGATCGTGGAATGAGCAGTTCTTC.